A single TCR beta chain is shown here with its context. The CDR3 spans 16 residues. Germline trimming cut 3 bases from V and 0 bases from J; bases unmatched to any gene: 3. The germline gives CDR1 MRHNA, CDR2 SNTAGT. This sample stems from a study of blood T cell repertoires in COVID-19. About the study: Samples came from the United States, Italy and Spain, spanning acute and convalescent COVID-19. PBMCs, B-cell-depleted T cells, or T cells provided the cDNA or gDNA that made up the material.

Authors' processing steps: Reference gene primers were amplified, and this amplification served to estimate nucleated cell counts. The repertoire was sequenced with immunoSEQ multiplex PCR; TCRdb's copy has only in-frame clones and lacks some. That table supplies the V and J calls and clone size; D and trimming were determined from the DNA. The sample holds about 87,000 clones, about 79% seen once. The chain couples TRBV6-4 to TRBJ2-3; TRBD2 matches 10 bases. The sequencing sample was made of peripheral blood. This TCR was recovered from a woman aged 45 to 65 with acute or convalescent COVID-19. CDR3 nucleotides: TGTGCCAGCAGTGATCGAGCGGGGGGGAGCACAGATACGCAGTATTTT. Protein: CASSDRAGGSTDTQYF.